This T cell receptor beta chain stems from a study of T cells in narcolepsy. This CDR3 has 16 residues. V was clipped by 0 bases and J by 9 bases, with 15 bases between them. Germline V gene data show CDR1 as MNHEY and CDR2 as SVGAGI. Libraries were prepared by immunoSEQ multiplex PCR; TCRdb keeps only in-frame clonotypes and omits some of them. The table shows around 27,000 clones, with about 80% occurring only once. J is TRBJ1-6 and V is TRBV6-5, with a weak D call TRBD1 (5 bases). The clonotype comes from a human donor with narcolepsy. Sequencing was done on a sample of CD45RA- memory CD4+ T cells from PBMCs. CDR3 protein: CASSYSIVPGSSPLHF. The CDR3 region has the DNA TGTGCCAGCAGTTACTCGATTGTCCCAGGGTCTTCACCCCTCCACTTT.